The rows below give T cell receptor beta chains drawn from one sample of a study of T-cell memory formation after mild COVID-19. TCRdb reprocessed the 5' RACE reads via MiXCR and lists one record per CDR3 protein. Among under 300,000 distinct CDR3 sequences, 7.5% to 9.5% were seen once, and the ten largest hold 20% to 25%. Sequenced material: PBMCs or a T cell subset sorted from them (not recorded which). Every receptor here comes from a man younger than 30 who had mild COVID-19 (a few samples of this study predate the infection). Cell type and time point are not known. The CDR3 runs from the conserved cysteine through the conserved F or W. Each record gives: V gene, clone size, D gene, J gene, CDR3 DNA, CDR3 protein. D genes are given only for firm matches. Clone size appears in some rows only: once, few, many, or a class for an expanded clone.

V gene: TRBV15
clone size: few
D gene: NA
J gene: TRBJ1-1
CDR3 DNA: TGTGCCACCAGCAGAGATAACGTGAACACTGAAGCTTTCTTT
CDR3 protein: CATSRDNVNTEAFF

V gene: TRBV29-1
clone size: few
D gene: NA
J gene: TRBJ1-2
CDR3 DNA: TGCAGCGTTGAAGACGGTACGGGCCTCTATGGCTACACCTTC
CDR3 protein: CSVEDGTGLYGYTF

V gene: TRBV30
clone size: NA
D gene: NA
J gene: TRBJ2-1
CDR3 DNA: TGTGCCTGGAGCGCTCGGACAAGCCCCTACAATGAGCAGTTCTTC
CDR3 protein: CAWSARTSPYNEQFF

V gene: TRBV10-3
clone size: many
D gene: TRBD1
J gene: TRBJ1-5
CDR3 DNA: TGTGCCATCAGTGAGGACAGGGAGAGTCAGCCCCAGCATTTT
CDR3 protein: CAISEDRESQPQHF

V gene: TRBV9
clone size: NA
D gene: NA
J gene: TRBJ2-3
CDR3 DNA: TGTGCCAGCAGCGTAGCAGATTTCACAGATACGCAGTATTTT
CDR3 protein: CASSVADFTDTQYF

V gene: TRBV11-2
clone size: NA
D gene: NA
J gene: TRBJ2-6
CDR3 DNA: TGTGCCAGCAGCTCCCAGGGGAAGGCTGGGGCCAACGTCCTGACTTTC
CDR3 protein: CASSSQGKAGANVLTF

V gene: TRBV4-2
clone size: NA
D gene: NA
J gene: TRBJ2-3
CDR3 DNA: TGTGCCAGCAGCCTGGGGCGGAGCACTAGCACAGATACGCAGTATTTT
CDR3 protein: CASSLGRSTSTDTQYF

V gene: TRBV30
clone size: few
D gene: NA
J gene: TRBJ2-7
CDR3 DNA: TGTGCCGCGAAGGGGCCCACAGGGAGCTACGAGCAGTACTTC
CDR3 protein: CAAKGPTGSYEQYF

V gene: TRBV6-1
clone size: NA
D gene: TRBD1
J gene: TRBJ1-1
CDR3 DNA: TGTGCCAGCAAAACCGGGACAGTCGCTGAAGCTTTCTTT
CDR3 protein: CASKTGTVAEAFF

V gene: TRBV7-9
clone size: NA
D gene: NA
J gene: TRBJ1-2
CDR3 DNA: TGTGCCAGCAGCTTCGGCGATCCTAACTATGGCTACACCTTC
CDR3 protein: CASSFGDPNYGYTF

V gene: TRBV5-1
clone size: NA
D gene: NA
J gene: TRBJ1-1
CDR3 DNA: TGCGCCAGTGCGAATGGGCGGAACACTGAAGCTTTCTTT
CDR3 protein: CASANGRNTEAFF

V gene: TRBV3-1
clone size: many
D gene: NA
J gene: TRBJ2-2
CDR3 DNA: TGTGCCAGCAGCCCTACCCCGGGCACCACCAGGAGAAGTACAAACACCGGGGAGCTGTTTTTT
CDR3 protein: CASSPTPGTTRRSTNTGELFF

V gene: TRBV12-5
clone size: NA
D gene: NA
J gene: TRBJ2-1
CDR3 DNA: TGTGCTAGTGGTTTGGTAAACCAAGAACGGGGAAGCACCTACAATGAGCAGTTCTTC
CDR3 protein: CASGLVNQERGSTYNEQFF

V gene: TRBV7-6
clone size: NA
D gene: TRBD1
J gene: TRBJ1-3
CDR3 DNA: TGTGCCAGCAGCTTAATGACAGGGGCTGGAAACACCATATATTTT
CDR3 protein: CASSLMTGAGNTIYF

V gene: TRBV20-1
clone size: few
D gene: TRBD2
J gene: TRBJ2-3
CDR3 DNA: TGCAGTGCTCCCAGCGGGGAGGATACGCAGTATTTT
CDR3 protein: CSAPSGEDTQYF

V gene: TRBV24-1
clone size: many
D gene: NA
J gene: TRBJ2-2
CDR3 DNA: TGTGCCACCAGTGATACCCGGGCCGACACCGGGGAGCTGTTTTTT
CDR3 protein: CATSDTRADTGELFF

V gene: TRBV12-3/TRBV12-4
clone size: few
D gene: TRBD1
J gene: TRBJ1-2
CDR3 DNA: TGTGCCAGCAGACGCAACAGGGGCGATGGCTACACCTTC
CDR3 protein: CASRRNRGDGYTF

V gene: TRBV4-2
clone size: NA
D gene: NA
J gene: TRBJ1-5
CDR3 DNA: TGTGCCAGCAGCCAAGAGAGGAATCAGCCCCAGCATTTT
CDR3 protein: CASSQERNQPQHF

V gene: TRBV4-1
clone size: few
D gene: NA
J gene: TRBJ2-2
CDR3 DNA: TGCGCCAGCAGCCAAGTGTGGGGAACGACCGGGGAGCTGTTTTTT
CDR3 protein: CASSQVWGTTGELFF

V gene: TRBV6-5
clone size: NA
D gene: TRBD1
J gene: TRBJ2-3
CDR3 DNA: TGTGCCAGCAGTGCACAGGGGACAGATACGCAGTATTTT
CDR3 protein: CASSAQGTDTQYF

V gene: TRBV7-9
clone size: NA
D gene: TRBD1
J gene: TRBJ1-5
CDR3 DNA: TGTGCCAGCAGCTTGGACAGGATGGGGCCCCAGCATTTT
CDR3 protein: CASSLDRMGPQHF

V gene: TRBV28
clone size: many
D gene: NA
J gene: TRBJ1-6
CDR3 DNA: TGTGCCAGCAGTTTTCTCGGGGGAGGTGAGAATTCACCCCTCCACTTT
CDR3 protein: CASSFLGGGENSPLHF

V gene: TRBV11-2
clone size: NA
D gene: NA
J gene: TRBJ2-1
CDR3 DNA: TGTGCCAGCAGCGAGCCAAGGACAGCCACCCCCTACAATGAGCAGTTCTTC
CDR3 protein: CASSEPRTATPYNEQFF

V gene: TRBV5-1
clone size: few
D gene: TRBD1
J gene: TRBJ1-6
CDR3 DNA: TGCGCCAGCAGCTTGGGGGGACAGGGGAATTCACCCCTCCACTTT
CDR3 protein: CASSLGGQGNSPLHF

V gene: TRBV7-7
clone size: NA
D gene: NA
J gene: TRBJ2-2
CDR3 DNA: TGTGCTAGCAGCTTAGATTGGACCGGGGAGCTGTTTTTT
CDR3 protein: CASSLDWTGELFF

V gene: TRBV5-1
clone size: many
D gene: NA
J gene: TRBJ2-1
CDR3 DNA: TGCGCCAGCAGCTCAGACCCCACGAGCTCCTACAATGAGCAGTTCTTC
CDR3 protein: CASSSDPTSSYNEQFF

V gene: TRBV5-1
clone size: NA
D gene: NA
J gene: TRBJ1-2
CDR3 DNA: TGCGCCAGCAGCTTGGGTCAGGCCCACTATGGCTACACCTTC
CDR3 protein: CASSLGQAHYGYTF

V gene: TRBV7-7
clone size: NA
D gene: TRBD2
J gene: TRBJ2-1
CDR3 DNA: TGTGCCAGCAGCTCTTCGGGGGGGCCTTACAATGAGCAGTTCTTC
CDR3 protein: CASSSSGGPYNEQFF

V gene: TRBV2
clone size: many
D gene: TRBD1
J gene: TRBJ2-4
CDR3 DNA: TGTGCCAGCAGGGACAGGAACAGGAGAAACATTCAGTACTTC
CDR3 protein: CASRDRNRRNIQYF

V gene: TRBV7-2
clone size: few
D gene: NA
J gene: TRBJ2-2
CDR3 DNA: TGTGCCAGCAGCTCACACGGGAGCGGGGAGCTGTTTTTT
CDR3 protein: CASSSHGSGELFF

V gene: TRBV13
clone size: NA
D gene: NA
J gene: TRBJ2-3
CDR3 DNA: TGTGCCAGCAGCTCCACCGGGCCTGAGGGCGATACGCAGTATTTT
CDR3 protein: CASSSTGPEGDTQYF

V gene: TRBV5-4
clone size: few
D gene: NA
J gene: TRBJ1-2
CDR3 DNA: TGTGCCAGCAGCCGCGGGGGGATACCAATCTATGGCTACACCTTC
CDR3 protein: CASSRGGIPIYGYTF

V gene: TRBV28
clone size: NA
D gene: NA
J gene: TRBJ2-5
CDR3 DNA: TGTGCCAGCAGCCCCCCCACAGACCGACCTCAAGAGACCCAGTACTTC
CDR3 protein: CASSPPTDRPQETQYF

V gene: TRBV4-2
clone size: NA
D gene: NA
J gene: TRBJ1-4
CDR3 DNA: TGTGCCAGCAGCCAGGCATACAGGGTCCTGTGGCCAACTAATGAAAAACTGTTTTTT
CDR3 protein: CASSQAYRVLWPTNEKLFF

V gene: TRBV20-1
clone size: NA
D gene: TRBD2
J gene: TRBJ2-2
CDR3 DNA: TGCAGTGCTAGATTCCACCGGGGGGCCGGGGAGCTGTTTTTT
CDR3 protein: CSARFHRGAGELFF

V gene: TRBV7-2
clone size: many
D gene: TRBD2
J gene: TRBJ2-7
CDR3 DNA: TGTGCCAGCAGCTCAACTAGCGGGGCTTTCTACGAGCAGTACTTC
CDR3 protein: CASSSTSGAFYEQYF

V gene: TRBV27
clone size: once
D gene: NA
J gene: TRBJ2-1
CDR3 DNA: TGTGCCAGCAGCCCGGGGCCGGCGGGGGAGCAGTTCTTC
CDR3 protein: CASSPGPAGEQFF

V gene: TRBV7-9
clone size: NA
D gene: NA
J gene: TRBJ1-1
CDR3 DNA: TGTGCCAGCAGCTTCGGGGAGGGATCCACTGAAGCTTTCTTT
CDR3 protein: CASSFGEGSTEAFF

V gene: TRBV21-1
clone size: NA
D gene: NA
J gene: TRBJ2-1
CDR3 DNA: TGTGCCAGCAGCAAATGGTCTAGCGGGCCCGAGTTCTTC
CDR3 protein: CASSKWSSGPEFF

V gene: TRBV5-1
clone size: NA
D gene: NA
J gene: TRBJ2-1
CDR3 DNA: TGCGCCAGCAGCTTGGGTTACGGAGGGCCTAATGAGCAGTTCTTC
CDR3 protein: CASSLGYGGPNEQFF

V gene: TRBV12-3/TRBV12-4
clone size: NA
D gene: NA
J gene: TRBJ2-3
CDR3 DNA: TGTGCCAGCAGTTTAGTGGGCAGGGTGGGGGGCGATGCTAACGCGCAGTATTTT
CDR3 protein: CASSLVGRVGGDANAQYF